These 14 T cell receptor beta chains were sequenced from one sample in a study of blood T cells in healthy people across ages. A sample-barcoded 5' primer and a J-beta primer mix were used in a second PCR of about 6 to 11 cycles. TCRdb re-called the 5' RACE reads with MiXCR, one entry per CDR3 protein. This table has about 1.8 million distinct CDR3 sequences, just under 50% appearing once. The material sequenced was blood. The receptors come from a woman in her thirties or forties in good health.

V is TRBV2 and J is TRBJ2-4; the D gene is possibly TRBD2 (5 bases). Trimming removed 7 bases at V and 1 base at J, with 14 bases between. This CDR3 contains 15 residues. Germline assignment: CDR1 SNHLY and CDR2 FYNNEI. DNA for the CDR3: TGTGCCAGCAAGGAGGATTCCTGGGCCAAAAACATTCAGTACTTC. Residues: CASKEDSWAKNIQYF.

V and J are TRBV7-9 and TRBJ2-3; 12 nucleotides agree with TRBD2. Germline trimming cut 4 bases from V and 2 bases from J; bases unmatched to any gene: 4. In germline, CDR1 is SEHNR, CDR2 FQNEAQ (reference sequence). The CDR3 spans 16 residues. The CDR3 is CASSSGLAGITDTQYF. The CDR3, as DNA: TGTGCCAGCAGCTCAGGACTAGCGGGAATCACAGATACGCAGTATTTT. The full variable domain, rest sourced from reference TRBV7-9 and TRBJ2-3, is DTGVSQNPRHKITKRGQNVTFRCDPISEHNRLYWYRQTLGQGPEFLTYFQNEAQLEKSRLLSDRFSAERPKGSFSTLEIQRTEQGDSAMYLCASSSGLAGITDTQYFGPGTRLTVL.

This chain uses TRBV7-9 with TRBJ2-7, with TRBD1 as a possible D gene (9 bases). CDR1 and CDR2 from the germline V gene are SEHNR and FQNEAQ (reference sequence). CDR3 length: 17 amino acids. With 5 bases removed from V and 7 bases from J, the gap between germline ends came to 27 bases. The CDR3 DNA follows: TGTGCCAGCAGCCTACCACGGGGGGGGACAGGGAACAGGGAGCAGTACTTC. It codes for CASSLPRGGTGNREQYF.

V gene TRBV27 combines with J gene TRBJ1-6; D might be TRBD1 (5 bases). V dropped 1 base and J dropped 4 bases, with 11 bases sitting between them. The CDR3 runs 16 residues. Looked up from germline, CDR1 is MNHEY and CDR2 is SMNVEV (reference sequence). The chain's CDR3 is CASSLFGGLYNSPLHF. The CDR3 DNA follows: TGTGCCAGCAGTTTATTCGGGGGTTTATATAATTCACCCCTCCACTTT.

CDR3 protein: CASGTGSSSDTQYF. The CDR3 DNA follows: TGTGCCAGCGGCACTGGGTCCTCTTCAGATACGCAGTATTTT. The chain joins TRBV7-3 to TRBJ2-3; no definite D call. From germline, CDR1 is SGHTA and CDR2 FQGTGA. The ends were cut back, 8 bases at V and 4 bases at J, with 16 bases in the middle. The CDR3 has 14 residues.

The chain uses TRBV6-2 or TRBV6-3 and TRBJ2-7, with TRBD2 matching 12 bases. CDR3 length: 14 residues. Germline V gene sequence: CDR1 MNHEY, CDR2 SVGEGT. The trim removed 6 bases at V and 4 bases at J, leaving 4 bases unmatched. This chain's CDR3 is CASSGLAGQYEQYF. The CDR3 nucleotides read TGTGCCAGCAGCGGACTAGCGGGGCAATACGAGCAGTACTTC.

This chain joins TRBV28 and TRBJ2-1, with TRBD2 as a possible D gene (5 bases). The CDR3 is 16 amino acids. The germline gives CDR1 MDHEN, CDR2 SYDVKM. Trimming stripped 2 bases from V and 7 bases from J, with 18 bases between. The CDR3: CASSLQDWMGTNEQFF. DNA for the CDR3: TGTGCCAGCAGTTTACAGGACTGGATGGGAACGAATGAGCAGTTCTTC. Based on the CDR3 plus reference TRBV28 and TRBJ2-1, the full variable domain is DVKVTQSSRYLVKRTGEKVFLECVQDMDHENMFWYRQDPGLGLRLIYFSYDVKMKEKGDIPEGYSVSREKKERFSLILESASTNQTSMYLCASSLQDWMGTNEQFFGPGTRLTVL.

The chain employs TRBV7-6 and TRBJ2-5; D uncertain. The J call is uncertain, as TRBJ2-7 better fits the DNA end. Germline assignment: CDR1 SGHVS and CDR2 FNYEAQ. The CDR3 is 13 amino acids. The chain's CDR3 is CASSTADSYEQYF. In DNA, the CDR3 is TGTGCCAGCAGCACCGCAGACTCCTACGAGCAGTACTTC.

The rearrangement joins TRBV28 to TRBJ1-6; 10 bases align to TRBD1. This CDR3 is 17 amino acids long. With 4 bases clipped from V and 6 bases from J, the junction kept 9 bases outside the gene matches. The germline V gene encodes CDR1 MDHEN and CDR2 SYDVKM. The CDR3 sequence: CASSSPRRTGGNSPLHF. The DNA of the CDR3 is TGTGCCAGCAGTTCCCCCCGTCGGACAGGGGGTAATTCACCCCTCCACTTT. Drawing the rest from reference TRBV28 and TRBJ1-6, the complete variable domain is DVKVTQSSRYLVKRTGEKVFLECVQDMDHENMFWYRQDPGLGLRLIYFSYDVKMKEKGDIPEGYSVSREKKERFSLILESASTNQTSMYLCASSSPRRTGGNSPLHFGNGTRLTVT.

V usage is TRBV29-1 and J usage is TRBJ2-1; 10 bases match TRBD2. The assigned J gene may be wrong: the sequence end matches TRBJ2-7 better. The CDR3 spans 14 residues. CDR1 and CDR2 (germline): SQVTM, ANQGSEA. The CDR3 DNA is TGCAGCGCCGGAGCGGGGGGGCGTATCAATGAGCAGTACTTC. This gives the protein CSAGAGGRINEQYF.

This clonotype has only a few counts. The genes are TRBV28 and TRBJ2-5; 8 bases fit TRBD2. Germline-derived CDR1 and CDR2 are MDHEN and SYDVKM. Germline trimming cut 6 bases from V and 1 base from J; bases unmatched to any gene: 7. The CDR3 totals 15 residues. The CDR3 DNA sequence: TGTGCCAGCAGCTTGACCGGGGGGGGCCAAGAGACCCAGTACTTC. It is translated as CASSLTGGGQETQYF.

The chain carries TRBV21-1 and TRBJ2-5; the tabulated D call, TRBD1, remains unverified against the DNA. TRBV21-1 is tagged as a pseudogene. CDR3 length: 16 amino acids. As DNA, the CDR3 is TGTGCCAGCAGCAATGGGAGACAGGGAGACCAAGAGACCCAGTACTTC. It is translated as CASSNGRQGDQETQYF.

The rearrangement links TRBV7-2 to TRBJ1-2, with D unclear. The V gene's germline CDR1 is SGHTA and CDR2 FQGNSA. This CDR3 region has 11 residues. Trimming pared 0 bases from V and 8 bases from J, leaving 4 bases between. The DNA of the CDR3 is TGTGCCAGCAGCTTAGCTCTCGGCTACACCTTC. It encodes CASSLALGYTF.

The chain links TRBV7-2 to TRBJ2-3; D is ambiguous. CDR1 SGHTA and CDR2 FQGNSA come from the germline V gene. The CDR3 contains 13 residues. Trimming pared 7 bases from V and 4 bases from J, leaving 12 bases between. As DNA, the CDR3 is TGTGCCAGCACCCAAAACAGTCCAGATACGCAGTATTTT. It specifies CASTQNSPDTQYF.